In this sample, the clone carrying this T cell receptor (beta chain) turned up many times. Specified time point: longitudinal time-point 1 (baseline). These data originate in a study of neurological immune-mediated disorders. The CDR3 runs to 13 residues. Germline V gene lookup returns CDR1 SGHTA and CDR2 FQGNSA. Deletions cut 3 bases from V and 12 bases from J, with 18 bases between. MiXCR was run by TCRdb on the 5' RACE reads, yielding one entry per CDR3 protein. Of some 71,000 distinct CDR3 sequences listed, approximately 10% are singletons. The TCR originated in a man aged 30 to 45 in good health. The sample was PBMCs. V gene TRBV7-2 combines with J gene TRBJ2-7; possibly TRBD1 or TRBD2 for D (7 bases each). The CDR3 DNA sequence: TGTGCCAGCAGCTTGGGGGGGACAGCCGGGGTGTACTTC. Protein product: CASSLGGTAGVYF. The full variable domain, with the rest looked up from reference TRBV7-2 and TRBJ2-7, is GAGVSQSPSNKVTEKGKDVELRCDPISGHTALYWYRQSLGQGLEFLIYFQGNSAPDKSGLPSDRFSAERTGGSVSTLTIQRTQQEDSAVYLCASSLGGTAGVYFGPGTRLTVT.